A single sample is the source of the 12 T cell receptor beta chains below, sequenced in a study of blood T cell repertoires in COVID-19 (TCRdb year 2020). Library preparation used the immunoSEQ multiplex PCR assay. TCRdb's version of the immuneACCESS table is confined to in-frame rearrangements and falls short of the full clone set. An unresolved V gene accounts for under half of the shortfall where checked; the remainder is of unknown origin. The sample has 200,000 to 250,000 clones on record, about 90% of them singletons. The ten largest account for roughly 0.79% of the sample. Input material: peripheral blood. The receptors were gathered from a man aged 25 to 40 with COVID-19, enrolled during active disease.

The V call is TRBV10-3, the J call TRBJ1-1, with D perhaps TRBD1 (6 bases). Germline assignment: CDR1 ENHRY and CDR2 SYGVKD. Trimming took 5 bases from V and 1 from J, leaving 11 bases between them. This CDR3 is built from 14 residues. The CDR3 reads CAISLQGRNTEAFF. DNA for the CDR3: TGTGCCATCAGTTTACAGGGAAGGAACACTGAAGCTTTCTTT.

Regarding this clone: The sample holds other DNA sequences that translate to the same CDR3. This sequence joins TRBV30 and TRBJ1-4, with unresolved D. Trimming left V 0 bases short and J 8 bases short, with 4 bases between. Germline-derived CDR1 and CDR2 are GTSNPN and SVGIG (reference sequence). The CDR3 sequence is 11 residues long. CDR3 bases: TGTGCCTGGAGTGTAGCAGAAAAACTGTTTTTT. This codes for CAWSVAEKLFF.

This clone was observed once. The chain uses TRBV15 and TRBJ1-4; 9 bases are a match to TRBD1. The length of the CDR3 is 17 residues. V lost 2 bases to trimming and J lost 5 bases; unmatched junction nucleotides: 9. The V gene's germline CDR1 is LNHNV and CDR2 YYDKDF (reference sequence). The CDR3 loop reads CATSRNPLTGGNEKLFF. The CDR3 nucleotides are TGTGCCACCAGCAGAAATCCACTGACAGGGGGAAATGAAAAACTGTTTTTT.

This sequence joins TRBV6-5 and TRBJ1-1; D not resolved. V was trimmed by 6 bases and J by 2 bases, leaving 4 bases between them. CDR1 is MNHEY, CDR2 SVGAGI, per germline. The CDR3 covers 11 residues. CDR3 sequence: CASRSNTEAFF. Written as DNA, the CDR3 is TGTGCCAGCAGATCTAACACTGAAGCTTTCTTT.

The CDR3 coding sequence is TGTGCCAGCAGTTACTCGTACCAGGGGGGCACTGAAGCTTTCTTT. Its translation: CASSYSYQGGTEAFF. The chain carries TRBV6-5 and TRBJ1-1, with 7 bases fitting TRBD1. The V and J ends lost 0 bases and 4 bases, in that order; junction bases with no gene match: 5. Germline CDR1 reads MNHEY; CDR2 reads SVGAGI. CDR3 length equals 15 residues.

The rearrangement joins TRBV6-4 to TRBJ1-5; 8 bases are a match to TRBD1. V was pared by 5 bases and J by 7 bases, with 7 bases of the junction left unmatched. CDR3 size: 14 residues. Germline V gives CDR1 MRHNA, CDR2 SNTAGT. The CDR3 is CASSPTGGDQPQHF. In DNA, the CDR3 is TGTGCCAGCAGTCCCACAGGGGGGGACCAGCCCCAGCATTTT.

The V call is TRBV11-2, the J call TRBJ1-2; a weak D match, TRBD1 (6 bases). CDR1 and CDR2 (germline): SGHAT, FQNNGV. V was clipped by 7 bases and J by 1 base, with 16 bases between them. CDR3 length: 15 residues. The CDR3, as DNA: TGTGCCAGCACCCCCCCGGGGGGCAGTAACTATGGCTACACCTTC. Translation: CASTPPGGSNYGYTF.

V gene TRBV5-1 combines with J gene TRBJ1-1, with TRBD1 matching 8 bases. Germline V lookup: CDR1 SGHRS, CDR2 YFSETQ. CDR3 size: 14 residues. V shed 8 bases and J 6 bases; nucleotides not matched to a gene: 12. The CDR3 DNA reads TGCGCCAGTAGGACAGGGTTCGACTCGGCTGAAGCTTTCTTT. Translated: CASRTGFDSAEAFF.

The rearrangement links TRBV9 to TRBJ1-3, with TRBD1 as a possible D gene (5 bases). Germline lookup yields CDR1 SGDLS and CDR2 YYNGEE. V lost 4 bases, J lost 1 base, and 15 bases lay in between. The CDR3 consists of 16 residues. Written as DNA, the CDR3 is TGTGCCAGCAGCACGCCGGGCCAGGGTTCTGGAAACACCATATATTTT. The encoded protein is CASSTPGQGSGNTIYF. Full variable domain (remainder filled in from reference TRBV9 and TRBJ1-3): DSGVTQTPKHLITATGQRVTLRCSPRSGDLSVYWYQQSLDQGLQFLIQYYNGEERAKGNILERFSAQQFPDLHSELNLSSLELGDSALYFCASSTPGQGSGNTIYFGEGSWLTVV.

The chain links TRBV4-2 to TRBJ2-3; D perhaps matches TRBD1 (5 bases). The V end lost 0 bases, the J end lost 2 bases, and 12 bases lay between the germline ends. The germline V gene encodes CDR1 LGHNA and CDR2 YNFKEQ. The CDR3 is made up of 16 amino acids. This chain's CDR3 is CASSQDWGRVTDTQYF. CDR3 DNA sequence: TGTGCCAGCAGCCAAGACTGGGGCAGGGTCACAGATACGCAGTATTTT.

The chain uses TRBV6-1 and TRBJ2-1, with 16 bases lining up with TRBD2. Looked up from germline, CDR1 is MNHNS and CDR2 is SASEGT. There are 16 residues in the CDR3. J was trimmed by 9 bases and V by 4 bases; bases with no gene match: 6. As DNA, the CDR3 is TGTGCCAGCAGTGCCGGGACTAGCGGGGGGGCCGGTGAGCAGTTCTTC. Amino acids: CASSAGTSGGAGEQFF.

There are a few counts of this clone. The chain employs TRBV5-1 and TRBJ2-2; possible D gene TRBD1, 5 bases. This CDR3 contains 14 residues. Germline CDR1 and CDR2: SGHRS and YFSETQ. V lost 4 bases and J 4 bases, leaving 11 bases between the germline ends. Here the CDR3 reads CASSPRVATGELFF. DNA of the CDR3: TGCGCCAGCAGCCCCAGGGTGGCCACCGGGGAGCTGTTTTTT.